What follows describes a single TCR beta chain. The data belong to a study of blood T cell repertoires in COVID-19. Whole-study context: The origin of the acute and convalescent COVID-19 samples was the United States, Italy and Spain.

While infection was still active, Seattle patients were enrolled and then followed longitudinally. Here immunoSEQ multiplex PCR was the method, and the copy in TCRdb shows in-frame clones only, minus some. The sample holds approximately 12,000 clones; about two thirds are singletons and the top ten take more than 5%. The receptor comes from a man aged 60-69 years with COVID-19, enrolled during active disease. The sample consisted of peripheral blood.

The CDR3 sequence: CATLGSGNTIYF. The CDR3 DNA reads TGTGCAACGCTAGGGAGCGGAAACACCATATATTTT. This rearrangement joins TRBV2 to TRBJ1-3; D not certain. The CDR3 loop spans 12 amino acids. Germline CDR1 and CDR2: SNHLY and FYNNEI.